Below, 27 T cell receptor beta chains from the same sample are listed, as sequenced in a study of shared clonotypes between healthy human individuals. TCRdb's copy holds only in-frame clones and misses some; the assay was immunoSEQ multiplex PCR. This sample carries 550,000 to 800,000 clones, less than 95% of them seen once, and the ten largest clones take approximately 35%. The material sequenced was memory CD8+ T cells from PBMCs. Subset specified: CD45RO+ cells pooled with CCR7-negative TemRA cells. These TCRs come from a man younger than 35 in good health. Some clones in this sample may be carry-over from other donors' samples.

The J gene is TRBJ2-2, the V gene TRBV9; 8 nucleotides match TRBD2. J gave up 0 bases and V 4 bases, and 2 bases lay outside the gene matches. CDR1 SGDLS and CDR2 YYNGEE come from the germline V gene. The CDR3 is 15 amino acids. CDR3 bases: TGTGCCAGCAGCACGGGACTAGCGAACACCGGGGAGCTGTTTTTT. Its translation: CASSTGLANTGELFF.

The V gene is TRBV29-1, the J gene TRBJ2-5; D may be TRBD2 (7 bases). The CDR3 consists of 18 residues. With 2 bases removed from V and 7 bases from J, the gap between germline ends came to 29 bases. The germline V gene has CDR1 SQVTM and CDR2 ANQGSEA. In DNA form, the CDR3 reads TGCAGCGTTGAATGGGGGAGGGGCCCAGACTCGGGGGCCGGGACCCAGTACTTC. Translation: CSVEWGRGPDSGAGTQYF.

This chain links TRBV28 with TRBJ2-7; TRBD2 might be the D (6 bases). The CDR3 length is 16 residues. Germline-derived CDR1 and CDR2 are MDHEN and SYDVKM. Trimming shortened V by 5 bases and J by 7 bases, and 24 bases separated the two germline ends. This CDR3 reads CASSPGPGTLWWEQYF. The CDR3 nucleotides read TGTGCCAGCAGTCCAGGCCCAGGGACTCTTTGGTGGGAGCAGTACTTC. Looking up the rest from reference TRBV28 and TRBJ2-7 gives the full variable domain: DVKVTQSSRYLVKRTGEKVFLECVQDMDHENMFWYRQDPGLGLRLIYFSYDVKMKEKGDIPEGYSVSREKKERFSLILESASTNQTSMYLCASSPGPGTLWWEQYFGPGTRLTVT.

This rearrangement joins TRBV2 to TRBJ2-2; the match to TRBD2 covers 12 bases. In germline, CDR1 is SNHLY, CDR2 FYNNEI. CDR3 length: 13 amino acids. V trimming: 9 bases; J trimming: 5 bases; junction bases outside the gene matches: 1. CDR3 DNA sequence: TGTGCCAGTCTAGCGGGAGGGACCGGGGAGCTGTTTTTT. This gives the protein CASLAGGTGELFF. Drawing the rest from reference TRBV2 and TRBJ2-2, the complete variable domain is EPEVTQTPSHQVTQMGQEVILRCVPISNHLYFYWYRQILGQKVEFLVSFYNNEISEKSEIFDDQFSVERPDGSNFTLKIRSTKLEDSAMYFCASLAGGTGELFFGEGSRLTVL.

The gene calls are TRBV30 and TRBJ2-1; a weak D match, TRBD2 (5 bases). V was clipped by 0 bases and J by 9 bases, with 12 bases between them. CDR1 is GTSNPN, CDR2 SVGIG, per germline (reference sequence). The CDR3 is 13 residues long. The CDR3 is CAWSVGYRGEQFF. The CDR3 DNA reads as TGTGCCTGGAGTGTAGGTTACCGGGGTGAGCAGTTCTTC.

This sequence joins TRBV11-2 and TRBJ2-1; TRBD2 agrees at 7 bases. CDR3 size: 16 residues. CDR1 is SGHAT and CDR2 is FQNNGV in the germline V gene. J lost 8 bases, V lost 5 bases, and 15 bases had no gene match. The DNA of the CDR3 is TGTGCCAGCAGCCACCACCAACCAGCGGGAAGGTATGAGCAGTTCTTC. Its translation: CASSHHQPAGRYEQFF.

The V and J genes are TRBV6-5 and TRBJ2-5; tentative D call: TRBD2 (6 bases). This CDR3 is 16 amino acids long. CDR1 is MNHEY, CDR2 SVGAGI, per germline. V lost 2 bases and J 1 base, leaving 14 bases between the germline ends. Here the CDR3 DNA reads TGTGCCAGCAGTTACCGGCTAGCGTCACCCCAAGAGACCCAGTACTTC. Its protein product is CASSYRLASPQETQYF.

This clone was detected only once. This chain uses TRBV10-2 with TRBJ2-1; 10 nucleotides match TRBD2. Looked up from germline, CDR1 is WSHSY and CDR2 is SAAADI. The CDR3 has 16 residues. V shed 3 bases and J 6 bases; nucleotides not matched to a gene: 8. CDR3 protein: CASSDFLAGDGNEQFF. In DNA, the CDR3 is TGCGCCAGCAGTGACTTTCTAGCGGGGGACGGCAATGAGCAGTTCTTC.

In its sample, this clone was seen a few times. The chain uses TRBV28 and TRBJ2-3; 8 nucleotides line up with TRBD1. The CDR3 contains 15 residues. The junction had 13 bases not matched to a gene; V was cut back by 3 bases and J by 11 bases. From germline, CDR1 is MDHEN and CDR2 SYDVKM. The chain's CDR3 is CASSFNPGGESRQYF. DNA for the CDR3: TGTGCCAGCAGTTTTAACCCAGGGGGCGAGAGTAGGCAGTATTTT.

As regards this clone: The sample carries other DNA sequences with the same CDR3. J is TRBJ2-7 and V is TRBV27; TRBD1 might be the D (6 bases). The CDR3 loop spans 13 amino acids. Germline V CDR1 and CDR2: MNHEY, SMNVEV (reference sequence). With 4 bases removed from V and 1 base from J, the gap between germline ends came to 8 bases. In nucleotides, the CDR3 is TGTGCCAGCAGTTCAGGGGATTCCTACGAGCAGTACTTC. Translating gives CASSSGDSYEQYF.

The J gene is TRBJ2-3, the V gene TRBV2; TRBD2 matches at 10 bases. Germline V lookup: CDR1 SNHLY, CDR2 FYNNEI. CDR3 length: 18 amino acids. Trimming at V came to 0 bases and at J to 2 bases, leaving 8 bases not matched to a gene. The CDR3 DNA reads as TGTGCCAGCAGTGAAGCGAAAAAGACTAGCGGGCACACAGATACGCAGTATTTT. Translation gives CASSEAKKTSGHTDTQYF.

The chain joins TRBV7-3 to TRBJ2-5, with 13 bases that match TRBD2. The V segment lost 5 bases and the J segment 5 bases; nucleotides outside the gene matches: 11. The germline V gene encodes CDR1 SGHTA and CDR2 FQGTGA. This CDR3 contains 17 residues. This chain's CDR3 is CASSLGTSGNLWETQYF. The CDR3 DNA reads as TGTGCCAGCAGCCTCGGGACTAGCGGGAATTTATGGGAGACCCAGTACTTC.

The DNA of the CDR3 is TGTGCCACCCAGGACAGAGCTAACTATGGCTACACCTTC. Translating gives CATQDRANYGYTF. The chain recombines TRBV19 with TRBJ1-2, with D possibly being TRBD1 (6 bases). Trimming left V 10 bases short and J 0 bases short, with 12 bases between. The germline V gene has CDR1 LNHDA and CDR2 SQIVND (reference sequence). The CDR3 length is 13 residues.

The CDR3, as DNA: TGTGCCAGCAGGGACCACGCAGGGCCGTTCTACGAGCAGTACTTC. Amino acids: CASRDHAGPFYEQYF. The V gene is TRBV2, the J gene TRBJ2-7, with D possibly TRBD1 on 5 matching bases. Germline V gene data show CDR1 as SNHLY and CDR2 as FYNNEI. The CDR3 length is 15 residues. The V end was cut by 6 bases, the J end by 3 bases, with 18 bases between.

The J gene is TRBJ2-7, the V gene TRBV29-1; TRBD1 might be the D (6 bases). CDR1 is SQVTM, CDR2 ANQGSEA, per germline. This CDR3 is built from 11 residues. Trimming shortened V by 3 bases and J by 4 bases, and 7 bases separated the two germline ends. The CDR3 DNA follows: TGCAGCGTTGATCAGGGGTACGAGCAGTACTTC. This gives the protein CSVDQGYEQYF.

This chain links TRBV7-8 with TRBJ2-7, with D perhaps matching TRBD2 (6 bases). The germline V gene has CDR1 SGHVS and CDR2 FQNEAQ. This CDR3 is 15 amino acids long. V lost 5 bases, J lost 7 bases, and 21 bases lay in between. CDR3 sequence reads: CASSLRPGVLGEQYF. CDR3 coding DNA: TGTGCCAGCAGCCTCAGACCGGGGGTTTTGGGAGAGCAGTACTTC.

This clone turned up a few times. The CDR3 protein is CASSLYDTQYF. The CDR3 DNA sequence: TGCGCCAGCAGCTTGTACGATACGCAGTATTTT. The chain is built from TRBV5-1 and TRBJ2-3; D is ambiguous. Deletions cut 1 base from V and 6 bases from J, with 3 bases between. Germline V gene lookup returns CDR1 SGHRS and CDR2 YFSETQ. The CDR3 length is 11 residues. Full variable domain (rest looked up from reference TRBV5-1 and TRBJ2-3): KAGVTQTPRYLIKTRGQQVTLSCSPISGHRSVSWYQQTPGQGLQFLFEYFSETQRNKGNFPGRFSGRQFSNSRSEMNVSTLELGDSALYLCASSLYDTQYFGPGTRLTVL.

The chain employs TRBV7-8 and TRBJ2-1; TRBD2 matches at 8 bases. Trimming cost V 5 bases and J 7 bases; bases outside gene matches: 16. There are 17 residues in the CDR3. Germline CDR1 is SGHVS and CDR2 is FQNEAQ. The CDR3 reads CASSPRGGQGSLNEQFF. As DNA, the CDR3 is TGTGCCAGCAGCCCCCGGGGGGGGCAGGGGAGCCTGAATGAGCAGTTCTTC.

This sequence joins TRBV7-8 and TRBJ2-7; TRBD1 aligns across 7 bases. This CDR3 has 15 amino acids. The V gene's germline CDR1 is SGHVS and CDR2 FQNEAQ. Trimming at V came to 4 bases and at J to 3 bases, leaving 9 bases not matched to a gene. The DNA for the CDR3 is TGTGCCAGCAGCTCCCCGGAACAGGGGTTCTACGAGCAGTACTTC. It specifies CASSSPEQGFYEQYF.

The chain joins TRBV5-1 to TRBJ2-1; 10 bases map to TRBD2. The CDR3 loop spans 15 amino acids. V lost 1 base and J lost 8; bases outside the gene matches: 6. Germline V CDR1 and CDR2: SGHRS, YFSETQ. CDR3 bases: TGCGCCAGCAGCTTGTTGTCTAGCGGGAGTGATGAGCAGTTCTTC. Translation gives CASSLLSSGSDEQFF.

This chain joins TRBV19 and TRBJ2-7; D gene unclear. CDR1 LNHDA and CDR2 SQIVND come from the germline V gene (reference sequence). V was shortened by 4 bases and J by 2 bases, with 12 bases between the two germline ends. The CDR3 length is 14 residues. CDR3 coding DNA: TGTGCCAGTAGTACCAGGACCGGTACCTACGAGCAGTACTTC. Translation: CASSTRTGTYEQYF.

J is TRBJ2-7 and V is TRBV5-4; perhaps TRBD1 as D (6 bases). V lost 6 bases and J lost 2, with 9 bases in between. The germline V gene has CDR1 SGHNT and CDR2 YYREEE (reference sequence). This CDR3 contains 12 residues. CDR3 sequence (DNA): TGTGCCAGCATGGGGGCCACCTACGAGCAGTACTTC. Translation gives CASMGATYEQYF.

The chain recombines TRBV5-4 with TRBJ2-2; 11 bases are a match to TRBD2. The germline V gene encodes CDR1 SGHNT and CDR2 YYREEE (reference sequence). Trimming took 4 bases from V and 3 from J; bases not matched to a gene: 8. The CDR3 is made up of 17 amino acids. CDR3 DNA sequence: TGTGCCAGCAGCAAGTTTAGCGGGAGGGGCGACACCGGGGAGCTGTTTTTT. Its protein product is CASSKFSGRGDTGELFF.

This chain uses TRBV7-9 with TRBJ1-1; no firm D call. Germline CDR1 is SEHNR and CDR2 is FQNEAQ (reference sequence). The CDR3 loop spans 12 amino acids. Trimming cost V 6 bases and J 0 bases, with 5 bases left between them. The CDR3 DNA sequence: TGTGCCAGCAGTCGTATGAACACTGAAGCTTTCTTT. It encodes CASSRMNTEAFF.

This chain connects TRBV27 to TRBJ2-3, with D unclear. V was trimmed by 5 bases and J by 3 bases, leaving 9 bases between them. Looked up from germline, CDR1 is MNHEY and CDR2 is SMNVEV (reference sequence). This CDR3 is 13 amino acids long. In DNA form, the CDR3 reads TGTGCCAGCAGTCCCATGAATACAGATACGCAGTATTTT. It is translated as CASSPMNTDTQYF.

The chain links TRBV28 to TRBJ1-4; possibly TRBD1 for D (5 bases). The V gene lost 2 bases and the J gene lost 13 bases, with 17 bases spanning the gap. There are 14 residues in the CDR3. Per germline, CDR1 MDHEN and CDR2 SYDVKM. Written as DNA, the CDR3 is TGTGCCAGCAGTTTAACGGGGACCAGGCCTCGACTGTTTTTT. This encodes CASSLTGTRPRLFF.

This rearrangement joins TRBV11-2 to TRBJ1-4, with D uncertain. Germline-derived CDR1 and CDR2 are SGHAT and FQNNGV. The CDR3 spans 16 residues. With 3 bases removed from V and 0 bases from J, the gap between germline ends came to 11 bases. The CDR3 region has the DNA TGTGCCAGCAGCTTGTATACACCGTCAACTAATGAAAAACTGTTTTTT. Protein: CASSLYTPSTNEKLFF.